This TCR beta chain emerged from a study of T-cell reconstitution after alpha-beta-depleted transplantation in children. The study, taken as a whole, reports: T-cell numbers and diversity, one year after transplant, stemmed largely from T cells that were newly produced. It was surviving recipient T cells and thymic progenitors that gave some patients high TCRbeta diversity at day 60. Approximately two months post-transplant, alpha-beta T cells reportedly originated from several hundred expanded graft clones.

About this clonotype itself: Antigen unknown.

V was clipped by 6 bases and J by 7 bases, with 9 bases between them. This CDR3 has 11 residues. Preparation of the TCRbeta library involved a method that used unique molecular identifiers. Via MiXCR, TCRdb re-called the PCR reads, giving one row per CDR3 protein. This table holds fewer than 750,000 distinct CDR3 sequences, roughly a quarter found once. The receptor was isolated from a boy under two years old with Wiskott-Aldrich syndrome, due to receive a stem cell transplant. The sequenced sample was PBMCs, obtained before TCRalphabeta/CD19-depleted stem cell transplant. The V and J genes are TRBV12-3 or TRBV12-4 and TRBJ1-1; TRBD1 is a possible D gene (5 bases). DNA of the CDR3: TGTGCCAGCAGGACGGGGGATGAAGCTTTCTTT. Its translation: CASRTGDEAFF.